Described below is a single T cell receptor (beta chain) sequence and its context. Trimming cost V 7 bases and J 3 bases, with 21 bases left between them. Germline CDR1 reads LNHDA; CDR2 reads SQIVND (reference sequence). The CDR3 loop spans 16 amino acids. The entry originates in a study of control samples from healthy donors and cancer patients. The repertoire was sequenced with immunoSEQ multiplex PCR; TCRdb's copy has only in-frame clones and lacks some. The top ten clones hold approximately 0.7% of a sample with 150,000 to 200,000 clones, 80% to 95% of them seen once. The V gene is TRBV19, the J gene TRBJ1-1; D is possibly TRBD1 (6 bases). The sequenced sample was blood. The sequence was obtained from a woman between 25 and 40 years old in good health. The DNA for the CDR3 is TGTGCCAGTACCCATCGGACAGCGCTGATTCACACTGAAGCTTTCTTT. Encoded protein: CASTHRTALIHTEAFF.